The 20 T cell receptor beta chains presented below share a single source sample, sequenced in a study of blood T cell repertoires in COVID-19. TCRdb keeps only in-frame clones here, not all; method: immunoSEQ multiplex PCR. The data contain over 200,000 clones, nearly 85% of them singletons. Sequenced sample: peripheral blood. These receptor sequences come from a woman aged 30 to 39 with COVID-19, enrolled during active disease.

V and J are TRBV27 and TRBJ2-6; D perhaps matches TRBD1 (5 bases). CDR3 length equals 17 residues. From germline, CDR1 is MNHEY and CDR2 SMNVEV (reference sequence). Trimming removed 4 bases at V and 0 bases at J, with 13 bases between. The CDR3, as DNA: TGTGCCAGCAGTTCCAGGGCGGCCCTCTCTGGGGCCAACGTCCTGACTTTC. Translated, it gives CASSSRAALSGANVLTF.

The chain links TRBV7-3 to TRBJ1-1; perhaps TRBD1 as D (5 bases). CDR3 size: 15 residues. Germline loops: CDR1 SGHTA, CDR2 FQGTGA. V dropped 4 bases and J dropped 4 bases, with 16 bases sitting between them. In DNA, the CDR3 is TGTGCCAGCAGCTCCAATGGGAGGGGTCTCACTGAAGCTTTCTTT. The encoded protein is CASSSNGRGLTEAFF.

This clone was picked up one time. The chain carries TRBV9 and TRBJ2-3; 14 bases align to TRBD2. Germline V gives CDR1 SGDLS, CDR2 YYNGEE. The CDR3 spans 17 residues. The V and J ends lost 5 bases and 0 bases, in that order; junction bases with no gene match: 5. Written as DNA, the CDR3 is TGTGCCAGCAGGCCCGGGACTAGCGGGGGTAGCACAGATACGCAGTATTTT. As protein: CASRPGTSGGSTDTQYF.

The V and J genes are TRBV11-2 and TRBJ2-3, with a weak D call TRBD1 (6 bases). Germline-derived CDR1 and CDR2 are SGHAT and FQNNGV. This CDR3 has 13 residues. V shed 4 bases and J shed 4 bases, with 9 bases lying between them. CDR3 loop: CASSSPGADTQYF. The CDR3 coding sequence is TGTGCCAGCAGCTCACCAGGGGCAGATACGCAGTATTTT.

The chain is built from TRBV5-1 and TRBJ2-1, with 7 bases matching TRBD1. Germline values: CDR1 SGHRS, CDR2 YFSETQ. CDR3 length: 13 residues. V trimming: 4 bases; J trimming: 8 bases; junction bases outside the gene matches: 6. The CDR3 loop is CASSPDRVDEQFF. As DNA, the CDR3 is TGCGCCAGCAGCCCCGACAGGGTGGATGAGCAGTTCTTC. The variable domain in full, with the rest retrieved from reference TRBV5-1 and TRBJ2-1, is KAGVTQTPRYLIKTRGQQVTLSCSPISGHRSVSWYQQTPGQGLQFLFEYFSETQRNKGNFPGRFSGRQFSNSRSEMNVSTLELGDSALYLCASSPDRVDEQFFGPGTRLTVL.

This CDR3 reads CASTGLGAFLGSPLHF. CDR3 nucleotides: TGTGCCAGCACCGGGTTGGGGGCTTTTCTTGGTTCACCCCTCCACTTT. J is TRBJ1-6 and V is TRBV7-9; D may be TRBD1 (6 bases). The V end was cut by 7 bases, the J end by 9 bases, with 22 bases between. The germline CDR1 and CDR2 sequences are SEHNR and FQNEAQ (reference sequence). The CDR3 sequence is 16 residues long. The whole variable domain, filled in from reference TRBV7-9 and TRBJ1-6, reads DTGVSQNPRHKITKRGQNVTFRCDPISEHNRLYWYRQTLGQGPEFLTYFQNEAQLEKSRLLSDRFSAERPKGSFSTLEIQRTEQGDSAMYLCASTGLGAFLGSPLHFGNGTRLTVT.

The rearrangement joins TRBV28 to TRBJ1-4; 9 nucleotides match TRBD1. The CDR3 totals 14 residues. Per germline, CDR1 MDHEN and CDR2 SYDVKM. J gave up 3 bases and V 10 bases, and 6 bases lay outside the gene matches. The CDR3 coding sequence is TGTGCCATCACAGGGGGCGGGTCTAATGAAAAACTGTTTTTT. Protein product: CAITGGGSNEKLFF.

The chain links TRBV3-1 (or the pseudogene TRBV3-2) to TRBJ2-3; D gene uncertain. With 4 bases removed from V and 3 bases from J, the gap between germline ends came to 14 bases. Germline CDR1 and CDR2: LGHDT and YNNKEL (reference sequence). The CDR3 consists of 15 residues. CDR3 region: CASSLSSLGTDTQYF. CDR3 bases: TGTGCCAGCAGCCTCTCCTCTCTCGGGACAGATACGCAGTATTTT.

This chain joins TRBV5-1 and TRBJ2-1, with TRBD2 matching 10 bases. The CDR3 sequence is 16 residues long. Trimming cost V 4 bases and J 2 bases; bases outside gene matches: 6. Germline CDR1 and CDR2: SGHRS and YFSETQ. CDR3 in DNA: TGCGCCAGCAGCCCCAGCGGGGGGGCCGCCTACAATGAGCAGTTCTTC. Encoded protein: CASSPSGGAAYNEQFF.

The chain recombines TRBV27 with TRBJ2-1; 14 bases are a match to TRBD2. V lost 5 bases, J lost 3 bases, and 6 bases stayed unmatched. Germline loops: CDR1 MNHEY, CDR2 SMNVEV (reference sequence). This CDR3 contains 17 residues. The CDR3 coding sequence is TGTGCCAGCAGTCACCAGACTAGCGGGAGGGTCTACAATGAGCAGTTCTTC. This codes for CASSHQTSGRVYNEQFF.

The CDR3 reads CASSLTDRINYGYTF. The DNA for the CDR3 is TGTGCCAGCAGCCTAACCGACAGGATAAACTATGGCTACACCTTC. The chain carries TRBV28 and TRBJ1-2; TRBD1 is a possible D gene (6 bases). Germline-derived CDR1 and CDR2 are MDHEN and SYDVKM. The CDR3 runs 15 residues. Trimming removed 6 bases at V and 2 bases at J, with 16 bases between.

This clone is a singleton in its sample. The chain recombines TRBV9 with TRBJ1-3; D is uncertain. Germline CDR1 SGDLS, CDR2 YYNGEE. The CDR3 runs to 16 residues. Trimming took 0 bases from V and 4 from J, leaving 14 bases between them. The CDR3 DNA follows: TGTGCCAGCAGCGTAGATGACCCGGGATCAGGAAACACCATATATTTT. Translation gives CASSVDDPGSGNTIYF. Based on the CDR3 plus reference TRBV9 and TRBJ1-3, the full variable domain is DSGVTQTPKHLITATGQRVTLRCSPRSGDLSVYWYQQSLDQGLQFLIQYYNGEERAKGNILERFSAQQFPDLHSELNLSSLELGDSALYFCASSVDDPGSGNTIYFGEGSWLTVV.

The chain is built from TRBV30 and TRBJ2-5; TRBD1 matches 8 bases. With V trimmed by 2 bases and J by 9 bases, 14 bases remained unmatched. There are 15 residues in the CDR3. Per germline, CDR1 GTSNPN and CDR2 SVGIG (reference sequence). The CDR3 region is CAWSTRKGTGVSQYF. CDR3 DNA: TGTGCCTGGAGTACCCGAAAAGGGACAGGAGTTTCCCAGTACTTC.

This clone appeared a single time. CDR3 residues: CASSLVPRDNEQFF. The CDR3 DNA reads TGTGCCAGCAGCTTAGTTCCCAGGGACAATGAGCAGTTCTTC. The rearrangement uses TRBV13 and TRBJ2-1; tentatively, D is TRBD1 (5 bases). V dropped 1 base and J dropped 5 bases, with 9 bases sitting between them. Germline V gene sequence: CDR1 PRHDT, CDR2 FYEKMQ (reference sequence). There are 14 residues in the CDR3.

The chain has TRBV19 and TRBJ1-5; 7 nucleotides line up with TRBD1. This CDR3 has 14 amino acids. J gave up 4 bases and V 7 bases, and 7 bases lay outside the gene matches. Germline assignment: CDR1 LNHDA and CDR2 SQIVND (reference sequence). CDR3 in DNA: TGTGCCAGTATCTTCCGCAGGGGGAATCAGCCCCAGCATTTT. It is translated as CASIFRRGNQPQHF.

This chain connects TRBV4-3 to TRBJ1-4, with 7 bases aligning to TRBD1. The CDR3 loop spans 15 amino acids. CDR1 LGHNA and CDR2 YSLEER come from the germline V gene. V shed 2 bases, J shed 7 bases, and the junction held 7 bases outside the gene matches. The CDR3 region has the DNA TGCGCCAGCAGCCAAAACAGGGGACGAGGTGAAAAACTGTTTTTT. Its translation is CASSQNRGRGEKLFF.

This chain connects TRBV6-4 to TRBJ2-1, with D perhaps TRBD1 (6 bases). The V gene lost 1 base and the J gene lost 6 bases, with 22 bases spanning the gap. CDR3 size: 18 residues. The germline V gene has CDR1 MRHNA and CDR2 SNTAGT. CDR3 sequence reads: CASSDWGTGKDQANEQFF. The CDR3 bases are TGTGCCAGCAGTGACTGGGGAACAGGGAAGGATCAAGCCAATGAGCAGTTCTTC.

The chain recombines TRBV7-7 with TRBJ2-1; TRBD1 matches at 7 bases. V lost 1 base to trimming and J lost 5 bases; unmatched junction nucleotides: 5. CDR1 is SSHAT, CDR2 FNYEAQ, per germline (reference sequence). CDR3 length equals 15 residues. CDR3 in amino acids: CASSLGWTGNNEQFF. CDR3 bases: TGTGCCAGCAGCTTAGGGTGGACAGGTAACAATGAGCAGTTCTTC. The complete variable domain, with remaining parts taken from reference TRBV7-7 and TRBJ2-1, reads GAGVSQSPRYKVTKRGQDVTLRCDPISSHATLYWYQQALGQGPEFLTYFNYEAQPDKSGLPSDRFSAERPEGSISTLTIQRTEQRDSAMYRCASSLGWTGNNEQFFGPGTRLTVL.

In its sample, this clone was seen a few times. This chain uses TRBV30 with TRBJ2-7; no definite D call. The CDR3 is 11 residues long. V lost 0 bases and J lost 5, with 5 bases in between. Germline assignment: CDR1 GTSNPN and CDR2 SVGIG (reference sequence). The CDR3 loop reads CAWSVHHEQYF. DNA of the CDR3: TGTGCCTGGAGTGTACACCACGAGCAGTACTTC.

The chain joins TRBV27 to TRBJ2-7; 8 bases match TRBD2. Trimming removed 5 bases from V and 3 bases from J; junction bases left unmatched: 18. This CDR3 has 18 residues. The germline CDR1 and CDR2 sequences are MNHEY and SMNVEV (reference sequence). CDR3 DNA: TGTGCCAGCAGTCCGGGGCTAGCGGGCGTCCTGCGGGGCTACGAGCAGTACTTC. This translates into CASSPGLAGVLRGYEQYF.